Sequencing of this T cell receptor beta chain was carried out in a study of T cells in Graves' hyperthyroidism and ophthalmopathy. Patients with uncontrolled infections, other autoimmune diseases, pregnancy or lactation were excluded. Comments on this clonotype: Its target is not known.

It was RNA transcripts that yielded the amplified TCR beta CDR3 regions. In the first-round RT-PCR of the TCR CDR3, the HTBI primer set was used. TCRdb itself ran the multiplex PCR reads through MiXCR, one entry per CDR3 protein. Of approximately 700,000 distinct CDR3 sequences listed, roughly 45% are singletons. Findings of the study overall: Ophthalmopathy was separated from stable hyperthyroidism by a 13 V-J model. In blood, most of the thyroid clonotypes expanded above 0.001 were also present.

The TCR comes from an adult man with Graves' disease, either hyperthyroidism or ophthalmopathy (not recorded which). The sequencing sample was made of peripheral blood or thyroid tissue (not recorded which).

The CDR3 region is CASSLAQVSNSPLHF. CDR3 coding DNA: TGCGCCAGCAGCTTGGCGCAGGTGAGCAATTCACCCCTCCACTTT. The chain employs TRBV5-1 and TRBJ1-6; no firm D call. Trimming removed 0 bases from V and 7 bases from J, with 11 bases in between. The germline gives CDR1 SGHRS, CDR2 YFSETQ. The CDR3 loop spans 15 amino acids.